The 18 T cell receptor beta chains given below trace back to one sample, sequenced in a study of cytomegalovirus exposure and HLA in healthy donors. Primers: 60 Vbeta forward and 13 Jbeta reverse. Assay: immunoSEQ multiplex PCR; the TCRdb copy retains only in-frame clones and omits some. This sample's table has 150,000 to 200,000 clones. Sequencing was done on a sample of PBMCs. These receptors were obtained from a man in his thirties or forties in good health and CMV-seronegative.

As regards this clone: An end of the junction does not agree with germline; a read error may underlie this. The J gene is TRBJ1-2, the V gene TRBV25-1; D is unresolved. CDR3 length equals 12 residues. Per germline, CDR1 MGHDK and CDR2 SYGVNS. CDR3 DNA sequence: TGTGCCAGCAGTGGTGGGCGGGGTTACTGGAACTTC. It specifies CASSGGRGYWNF.

DNA of the CDR3: TGTGCCAGCAGCCTGGACGACAATAGCAATCAGCCCCAGCATTTT. Translation: CASSLDDNSNQPQHF. The chain combines TRBV5-5 with TRBJ1-5, with D unclear. Germline assignment: CDR1 SGHKS and CDR2 YYEKEE (reference sequence). CDR3 size: 15 residues. V was clipped by 4 bases and J by 0 bases, with 11 bases between them.

This chain joins TRBV29-1 and TRBJ1-2; no clear D gene. Trimming took 5 bases from V and 4 from J, leaving 17 bases between them. This CDR3 has 14 residues. CDR1 and CDR2 (germline): SQVTM, ANQGSEA. CDR3 DNA sequence: TGCAGCGTTCGAGGAGGCCCCGAGGGCTATGGCTACACCTTC. Encoded protein: CSVRGGPEGYGYTF. Combining the CDR3 with reference TRBV29-1 and TRBJ1-2 gives the whole variable domain SAVISQKPSRDICQRGTSLTIQCQVDSQVTMMFWYRQQPGQSLTLIATANQGSEATYESGFVIDKFPISRPNLTFSTLTVSNMSPEDSSIYLCSVRGGPEGYGYTFGSGTRLTVV.

This chain links TRBV9 with TRBJ2-1; no clear D. The germline CDR1 and CDR2 sequences are SGDLS and YYNGEE. Between the trimmed V and J ends, which lost 3 bases and 7 bases, there was a span of 8 bases. This CDR3 is 12 amino acids long. The chain's CDR3 is CASSDAGNEQFF. The DNA for the CDR3 is TGTGCCAGCAGCGATGCCGGGAATGAGCAGTTCTTC.

This sequence joins TRBV30 and TRBJ1-1; TRBD1 matches 10 bases. V shed 5 bases, J shed 5 bases, and the junction held 8 bases outside the gene matches. From germline, CDR1 is GTSNPN and CDR2 SVGIG (reference sequence). The length of the CDR3 is 14 residues. The CDR3 loop reads CAWDRGQGQTEAFF. CDR3 nucleotide sequence: TGTGCCTGGGACAGGGGGCAAGGTCAAACTGAAGCTTTCTTT.

V gene TRBV13 combines with J gene TRBJ2-1; D not resolved. V was clipped by 5 bases and J by 5 bases, with 10 bases between them. The CDR3 length is 13 residues. Per germline, CDR1 PRHDT and CDR2 FYEKMQ (reference sequence). The CDR3 sequence is CASSQYQNNEQFF. CDR3 DNA: TGTGCCAGCAGCCAATACCAGAACAATGAGCAGTTCTTC.

The chain employs TRBV28 and TRBJ2-7; D gene ambiguous. Germline CDR1 MDHEN, CDR2 SYDVKM. The CDR3 has 13 residues. With 1 base removed from V and 3 bases from J, the gap between germline ends came to 7 bases. This CDR3 reads CASSLSPLYEQYF. CDR3 in DNA: TGTGCCAGCAGTTTATCCCCCCTCTACGAGCAGTACTTC. Full variable domain (missing parts from reference TRBV28 and TRBJ2-7): DVKVTQSSRYLVKRTGEKVFLECVQDMDHENMFWYRQDPGLGLRLIYFSYDVKMKEKGDIPEGYSVSREKKERFSLILESASTNQTSMYLCASSLSPLYEQYFGPGTRLTVT.

The CDR3 here is CATSSGQGHMNTEAFF. In DNA form, the CDR3 reads TGTGCCACCAGCAGTGGCCAGGGGCACATGAACACTGAAGCTTTCTTT. This rearrangement joins TRBV15 to TRBJ1-1, with D perhaps matching TRBD1 (6 bases). Trimming cost V 3 bases and J 0 bases, with 14 bases left between them. CDR1 and CDR2 from the germline V gene are LNHNV and YYDKDF (reference sequence). CDR3 size: 16 residues. Based on the CDR3 plus reference TRBV15 and TRBJ1-1, the full variable domain is DAMVIQNPRYQVTQFGKPVTLSCSQTLNHNVMYWYQQKSSQAPKLLFHYYDKDFNNEADTPDNFQSRRPNTSFCFLDIRSPGLGDTAMYLCATSSGQGHMNTEAFFGQGTRLTVV.

The V call is TRBV12-5, the J call TRBJ1-5; no clear D gene. This CDR3 comprises 13 residues. CDR1 is LGHNT, CDR2 FRNRAP, per germline. V lost 2 bases and J lost 4, with 6 bases in between. The CDR3 sequence: CASGLFPNQPQHF. The CDR3 nucleotides read TGTGCTAGTGGTTTGTTTCCAAATCAGCCCCAGCATTTT. Full variable domain (missing parts from reference TRBV12-5 and TRBJ1-5): DARVTQTPRHKVTEMGQEVTMRCQPILGHNTVFWYRQTMMQGLELLAYFRNRAPLDDSGMPKDRFSAEMPDATLATLKIQPSEPRDSAVYFCASGLFPNQPQHFGDGTRLSIL.

The chain's CDR3 is CASSYGTSGSFTGELFF. The DNA of the CDR3 is TGTGCCAGCAGTTACGGGACTAGCGGGAGTTTTACCGGGGAGCTGTTTTTT. The chain employs TRBV28 and TRBJ2-2; TRBD2 matches at 14 bases. This CDR3 comprises 17 residues. V shed 4 bases and J 5 bases; nucleotides not matched to a gene: 6. Germline loops: CDR1 MDHEN, CDR2 SYDVKM.

This chain links TRBV9 with TRBJ2-3; TRBD2 matches at 7 bases. CDR1 and CDR2 (germline): SGDLS, YYNGEE. Unmatched junction bases numbered 7, after V lost 0 bases and J lost 0 bases. The CDR3 runs to 17 residues. In nucleotides, the CDR3 is TGTGCCAGCAGCGTAGTGGGGGGGACGACTAGCACAGATACGCAGTATTTT. Translated, it gives CASSVVGGTTSTDTQYF.

The J gene is TRBJ1-2, the V gene TRBV7-9; D is unresolved. The CDR3 is 15 amino acids. Between the trimmed V and J ends, which lost 3 bases and 4 bases, there was a span of 15 bases. CDR1 and CDR2 from the germline V gene are SEHNR and FQNEAQ (reference sequence). The CDR3 nucleotides are TGTGCCAGCAGCTTGTTGAGTGGAGGAGGCTATGGCTACACCTTC. It yields the protein CASSLLSGGGYGYTF.

The chain uses TRBV6-5 and TRBJ2-1; D remains ambiguous. V was shortened by 7 bases and J by 3 bases, with 4 bases between the two germline ends. Looked up from germline, CDR1 is MNHEY and CDR2 is SVGAGI. The CDR3 runs to 11 residues. For the CDR3, the DNA is TGTGCCAGCAAGAGCTACAATGAGCAGTTCTTC. Protein sequence: CASKSYNEQFF.

The chain recombines TRBV4-3 with TRBJ1-2; TRBD1 is a possible D gene (6 bases). The germline V gene encodes CDR1 LGHNA and CDR2 YSLEER. Trimming cost V 0 bases and J 4 bases, with 12 bases left between them. The CDR3 runs to 15 residues. In nucleotides, the CDR3 is TGCGCCAGCAGCCAAGAACAGGGCACCCTCTATGGCTACACCTTC. It yields the protein CASSQEQGTLYGYTF.

This chain uses TRBV5-6 with TRBJ2-7, with TRBD2 as a possible D gene (7 bases). The CDR3 sequence is 14 residues long. Trimming pared 4 bases from V and 0 bases from J, leaving 11 bases between. Germline V gene sequence: CDR1 SGHDT, CDR2 YYEEEE. DNA for the CDR3: TGTGCCAGCAGCACCGGGGGGCTCTCCTACGAGCAGTACTTC. Translation: CASSTGGLSYEQYF.

The chain carries TRBV4-1 and TRBJ2-5; 8 nucleotides match TRBD2. The J call may be incorrect, as the DNA end agrees better with TRBJ2-7. The CDR3 is 20 residues long. Per germline, CDR1 MGHRA and CDR2 YSYEKL. The CDR3: CASSQRSHLNGRALFHEQYF. CDR3 nucleotides: TGCGCCAGCAGCCAACGGTCCCACCTCAACGGGAGGGCCTTATTCCACGAGCAGTACTTC.

Concerning this clone itself: Other DNA sequences in the sample encode the same CDR3. This sequence joins TRBV7-6 and TRBJ1-2; D unclear. V lost 5 bases and J 0 bases, leaving 7 bases between the germline ends. The CDR3 sequence is 13 residues long. Germline lookup yields CDR1 SGHVS and CDR2 FNYEAQ. Here the CDR3 DNA reads TGTGCCAGCAGCGAAACAGCTAACTATGGCTACACCTTC. Protein sequence: CASSETANYGYTF.

As regards this clone: At one end the junction does not follow the germline gene, possibly because of a read error. The chain links TRBV18 to TRBJ1-4; 9 bases align to TRBD1. Germline V gene data show CDR1 as KGHSH and CDR2 as LQKENI. The CDR3 is 14 residues long. Here the CDR3 DNA reads TGTGCCAGCTCACTGGGACAGGGAAATGGAAAACTGTTTTTT. Translation: CASSLGQGNGKLFF.